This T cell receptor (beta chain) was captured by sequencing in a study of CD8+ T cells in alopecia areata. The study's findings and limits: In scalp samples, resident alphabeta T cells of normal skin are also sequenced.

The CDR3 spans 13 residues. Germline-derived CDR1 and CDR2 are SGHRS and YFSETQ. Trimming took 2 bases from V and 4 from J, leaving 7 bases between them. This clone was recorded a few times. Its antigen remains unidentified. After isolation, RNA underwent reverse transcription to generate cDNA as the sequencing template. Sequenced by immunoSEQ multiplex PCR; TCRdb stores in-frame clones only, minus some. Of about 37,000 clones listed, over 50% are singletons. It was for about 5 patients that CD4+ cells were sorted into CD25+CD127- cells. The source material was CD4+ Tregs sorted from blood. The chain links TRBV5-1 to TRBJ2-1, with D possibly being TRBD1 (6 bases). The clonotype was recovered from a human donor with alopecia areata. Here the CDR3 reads CASSLQGYNEQFF. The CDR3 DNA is TGCGCCAGCAGCTTACAGGGATACAATGAGCAGTTCTTC.